This T cell receptor beta chain originates from a study of cytomegalovirus exposure and HLA in healthy donors. Whole-study results and caveats: In an earlier analysis, in roughly 580 donors, most V segments appeared productive either ~87% or ~30% of the time. Later analysis reportedly placed an Asian-associated ancestry cluster below the roughly 690-donor mean in N-insertions. Common viral pathogens (according to a later analysis) appeared linked to several of the most significant clusters. In a later analysis, V- and J-gene trimming of beta chains associated with a DCLRE1C missense variant, replicated independently.

In the PCR, 60 Vbeta and 13 Jbeta primers were used. Using immunoSEQ multiplex PCR, the repertoire was profiled, and TCRdb retains in-frame clones only, with some absent. Here the sample spans roughly 100,000 clones, approximately 85% being singletons. In the case of this clone: The antigen is not known.

Trimming removed 2 bases from V and 8 bases from J, with 12 bases in between. The length of the CDR3 is 12 residues. Germline V gene data show CDR1 as GTSNPN and CDR2 as SVGIG (reference sequence). The receptor was derived from a woman in her late teens or twenties in good health and CMV-seropositive. The chain is built from TRBV30 and TRBJ1-1, with a possible D match to TRBD1 (5 bases). Specimen: PBMCs. The CDR3 here is CAWSRVTAEAFF. In nucleotides, the CDR3 is TGTGCCTGGAGTAGGGTGACAGCCGAAGCTTTCTTT. The full variable domain, rest sourced from reference TRBV30 and TRBJ1-1, is SQTIHQWPATLVQPVGSPLSLECTVEGTSNPNLYWYRQAAGRGLQLLFYSVGIGQISSEVPQNLSASRPQDRQFILSSKKLLLSDSGFYLCAWSRVTAEAFFGQGTRLTVV.